What follows are 7 T cell receptor beta chains derived from one specimen sequenced in a study of CD8+ T cells in alopecia areata. Extraction and reverse transcription of RNA yielded cDNA as the sequencing template. Profiled with immunoSEQ multiplex PCR; TCRdb holds only in-frame clones, not every one. The sample holds around 140,000 clones, about 87% seen once. Sample: CD8+ T cells sorted from blood, taken at week 0. These receptors all stem from a human donor with alopecia areata.

The chain employs TRBV5-1 and TRBJ1-2, with 9 bases fitting TRBD1. With 5 bases clipped from V and 10 bases from J, the junction kept 6 bases outside the gene matches. The CDR3 contains 12 residues. Germline V gives CDR1 SGHRS, CDR2 YFSETQ. CDR3 region: CASRGQGVDYTF. Written as DNA, the CDR3 is TGCGCCAGCAGGGGACAGGGCGTTGACTACACCTTC.

This clone was seen only once. This chain joins TRBV7-9 and TRBJ1-1, with 7 bases fitting TRBD1. The CDR3 runs 14 residues. Germline CDR1 reads SEHNR; CDR2 reads FQNEAQ (reference sequence). The V and J ends lost 5 bases and 1 base, in that order; junction bases with no gene match: 4. The CDR3 sequence is CASSPRDRNTEAFF. In DNA, the CDR3 is TGTGCCAGCAGCCCCCGGGACAGGAACACTGAAGCTTTCTTT.

The rearrangement joins TRBV11-2 to TRBJ2-7; D gene ambiguous. Looked up from germline, CDR1 is SGHAT and CDR2 is FQNNGV. The V end was cut by 1 base, the J end by 5 bases, with 15 bases between. CDR3 length: 15 residues. Written as DNA, the CDR3 is TGTGCCAGCAGCTTAGCCGTGGAGATAAAAGACGAGCAGTACTTC. Translating it yields CASSLAVEIKDEQYF.

The chain's CDR3 is CASSPRTILRWPDTQYF. The CDR3 bases are TGCGCCAGCAGCCCGCGGACGATATTAAGGTGGCCAGATACGCAGTATTTT. The chain uses TRBV4-1 and TRBJ2-3; no clear D gene. V dropped 4 bases and J dropped 4 bases, with 21 bases sitting between them. The CDR3 is made up of 17 amino acids. Germline CDR1 and CDR2: MGHRA and YSYEKL.

The chain uses TRBV2 and TRBJ2-3, with D perhaps TRBD2 (5 bases). This CDR3 is 12 amino acids long. Germline CDR1 SNHLY, CDR2 FYNNEI. V lost 6 bases to trimming and J lost 6 bases, with 10 bases between them. The CDR3 loop reads CASSPQRDTQYF. Written as DNA, the CDR3 is TGTGCCAGCAGCCCCCAGCGGGATACGCAGTATTTT.

V and J are TRBV9 and TRBJ2-7, with D unclear. The CDR3 contains 15 residues. The germline V gene encodes CDR1 SGDLS and CDR2 YYNGEE. Trimming took off 4 bases at V and 3 bases at J, with 17 bases between the two ends. CDR3 residues: CASSLTLDPNYEQYF. CDR3 nucleotide sequence: TGTGCCAGCAGCCTAACACTCGACCCCAACTACGAGCAGTACTTC.

This clone was recorded only once. The chain combines TRBV9 with TRBJ2-3, with a possible D match to TRBD2 (5 bases). The CDR3 runs 14 residues. CDR1 SGDLS and CDR2 YYNGEE come from the germline V gene. Trimming shortened V by 2 bases and J by 6 bases, and 13 bases separated the two germline ends. The chain's CDR3 is CASSVRDPPDTQYF. The DNA for the CDR3 is TGTGCCAGCAGCGTCCGGGATCCTCCGGATACGCAGTATTTT.